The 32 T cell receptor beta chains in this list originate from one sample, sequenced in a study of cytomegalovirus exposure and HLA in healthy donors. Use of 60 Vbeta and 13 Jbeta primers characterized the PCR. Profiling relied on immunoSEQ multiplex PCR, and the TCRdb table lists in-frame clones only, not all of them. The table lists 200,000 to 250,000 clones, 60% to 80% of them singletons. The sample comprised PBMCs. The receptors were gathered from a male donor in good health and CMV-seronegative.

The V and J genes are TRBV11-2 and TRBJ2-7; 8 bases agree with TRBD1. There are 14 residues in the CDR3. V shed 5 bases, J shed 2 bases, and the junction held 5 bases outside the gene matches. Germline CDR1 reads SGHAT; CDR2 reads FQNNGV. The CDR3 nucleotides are TGTGCCAGCAGCCCGGGGACAGGAACCTACGAGCAGTACTTC. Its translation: CASSPGTGTYEQYF.

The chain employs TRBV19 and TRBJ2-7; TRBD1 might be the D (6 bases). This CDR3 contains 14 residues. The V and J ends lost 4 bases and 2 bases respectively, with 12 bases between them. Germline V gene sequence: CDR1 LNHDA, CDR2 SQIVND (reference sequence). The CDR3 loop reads CASSKIRGTYEQYF. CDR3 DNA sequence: TGTGCCAGTAGTAAAATTAGGGGGACCTACGAGCAGTACTTC.

The CDR3 reads CASSQDSAASTDTQYF. The CDR3 nucleotides are TGCGCCAGCAGCCAAGATTCGGCGGCTAGCACAGATACGCAGTATTTT. The chain combines TRBV4-1 with TRBJ2-3, with D unresolved. The V and J ends lost 0 bases and 0 bases respectively, with 10 bases between them. The CDR3 covers 16 residues. Germline CDR1 MGHRA, CDR2 YSYEKL.

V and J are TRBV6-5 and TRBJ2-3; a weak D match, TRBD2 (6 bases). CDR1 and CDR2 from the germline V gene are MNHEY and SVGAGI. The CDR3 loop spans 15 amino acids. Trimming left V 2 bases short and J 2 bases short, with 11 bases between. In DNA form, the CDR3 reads TGTGCCAGCAGTTACCTCGGGACTGCCACAGATACGCAGTATTTT. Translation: CASSYLGTATDTQYF.

The CDR3 nucleotides read TGTGCCACCAGCAGACTAGCGGCCACCGGGGAGCTGTTTTTT. This sequence encodes CATSRLAATGELFF. This chain uses TRBV15 with TRBJ2-2; 7 nucleotides line up with TRBD2. Germline V gene lookup returns CDR1 LNHNV and CDR2 YYDKDF (reference sequence). V was clipped by 2 bases and J by 4 bases; unmatched bases: 1. The CDR3 runs to 14 residues.

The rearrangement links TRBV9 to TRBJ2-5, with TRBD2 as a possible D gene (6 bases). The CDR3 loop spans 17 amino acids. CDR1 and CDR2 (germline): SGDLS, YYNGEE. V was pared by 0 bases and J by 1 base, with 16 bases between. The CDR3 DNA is TGTGCCAGCAGCGTAGGGGAGGCGCGGCTGCTCCAAGAGACCCAGTACTTC. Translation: CASSVGEARLLQETQYF.

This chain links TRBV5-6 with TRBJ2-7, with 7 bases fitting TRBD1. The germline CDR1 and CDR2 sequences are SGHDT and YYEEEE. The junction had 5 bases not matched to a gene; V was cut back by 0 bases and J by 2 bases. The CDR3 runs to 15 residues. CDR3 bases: TGTGCCAGCAGCTTGGACAGGGGTGGCCCCTACGAGCAGTACTTC. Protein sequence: CASSLDRGGPYEQYF. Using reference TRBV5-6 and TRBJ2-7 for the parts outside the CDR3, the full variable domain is DAGVTQSPTHLIKTRGQQVTLRCSPKSGHDTVSWYQQALGQGPQFIFQYYEEEERQRGNFPDRFSGHQFPNYSSELNVNALLLGDSALYLCASSLDRGGPYEQYFGPGTRLTVT.

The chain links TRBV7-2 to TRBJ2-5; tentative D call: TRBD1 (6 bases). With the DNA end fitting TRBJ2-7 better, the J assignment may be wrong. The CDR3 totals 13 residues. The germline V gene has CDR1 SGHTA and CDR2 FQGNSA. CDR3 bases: TGTGCCAGCAGCTTAGCACAGGGTAGCGAGCAGTACTTC. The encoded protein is CASSLAQGSEQYF.

CDR3 in DNA: TGTGCCAGCAGCCAAGATTGGGCCGAGCAGTACTTC. Its protein product is CASSQDWAEQYF. The chain links TRBV14 to TRBJ2-7; no definite D call. Trimming shortened V by 0 bases and J by 6 bases, and 6 bases separated the two germline ends. CDR3 size: 12 residues. Germline V lookup: CDR1 SGHDN, CDR2 FVKESK.

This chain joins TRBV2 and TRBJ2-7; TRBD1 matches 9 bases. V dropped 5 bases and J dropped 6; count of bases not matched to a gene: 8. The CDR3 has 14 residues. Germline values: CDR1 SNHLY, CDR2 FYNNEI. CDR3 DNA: TGTGCCAGCAGTACCGGGACAGGGCTTATCGAGCAGTACTTC. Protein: CASSTGTGLIEQYF. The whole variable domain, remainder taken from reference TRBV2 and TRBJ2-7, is EPEVTQTPSHQVTQMGQEVILRCVPISNHLYFYWYRQILGQKVEFLVSFYNNEISEKSEIFDDQFSVERPDGSNFTLKIRSTKLEDSAMYFCASSTGTGLIEQYFGPGTRLTVT.

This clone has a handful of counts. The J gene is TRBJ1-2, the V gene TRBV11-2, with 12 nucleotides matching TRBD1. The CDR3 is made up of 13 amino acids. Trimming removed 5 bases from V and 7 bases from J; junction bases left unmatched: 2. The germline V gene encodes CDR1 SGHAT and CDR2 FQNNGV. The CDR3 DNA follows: TGTGCCAGCAGCCGGGACAGGGGGCTTGGCTACACCTTC. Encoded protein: CASSRDRGLGYTF.

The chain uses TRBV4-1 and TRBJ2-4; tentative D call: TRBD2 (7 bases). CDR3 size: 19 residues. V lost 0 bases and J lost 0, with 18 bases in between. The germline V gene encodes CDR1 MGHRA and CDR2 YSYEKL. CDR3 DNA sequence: TGCGCCAGCAGCCAAGAGAGAAGGGGGGGACAACTAGCCAAAAACATTCAGTACTTC. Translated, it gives CASSQERRGGQLAKNIQYF.

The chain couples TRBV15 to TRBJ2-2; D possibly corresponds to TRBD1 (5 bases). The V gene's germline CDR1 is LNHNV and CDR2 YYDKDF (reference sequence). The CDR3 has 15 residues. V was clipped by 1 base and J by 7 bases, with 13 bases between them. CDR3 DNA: TGTGCCACCAGCAGAGCTTCCAGGGATTTCGGGGAGCTGTTTTTT. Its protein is CATSRASRDFGELFF. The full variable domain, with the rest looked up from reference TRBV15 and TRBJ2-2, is DAMVIQNPRYQVTQFGKPVTLSCSQTLNHNVMYWYQQKSSQAPKLLFHYYDKDFNNEADTPDNFQSRRPNTSFCFLDIRSPGLGDTAMYLCATSRASRDFGELFFGEGSRLTVL.

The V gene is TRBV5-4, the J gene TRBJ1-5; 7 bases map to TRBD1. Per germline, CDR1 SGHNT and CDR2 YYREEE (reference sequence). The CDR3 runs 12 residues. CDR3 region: CAYTGGNQPQHF. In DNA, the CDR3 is TGTGCTTACACAGGGGGCAATCAGCCCCAGCATTTT.

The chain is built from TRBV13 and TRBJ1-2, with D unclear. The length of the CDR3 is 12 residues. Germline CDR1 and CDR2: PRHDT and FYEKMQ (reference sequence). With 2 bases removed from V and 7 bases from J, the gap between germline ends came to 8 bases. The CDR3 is CASSLPGIGYTF. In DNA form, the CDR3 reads TGTGCCAGCAGCTTACCCGGGATTGGCTACACCTTC. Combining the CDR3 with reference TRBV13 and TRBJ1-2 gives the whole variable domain AAGVIQSPRHLIKEKRETATLKCYPIPRHDTVYWYQQGPGQDPQFLISFYEKMQSDKGSIPDRFSAQQFSDYHSELNMSSLELGDSALYFCASSLPGIGYTFGSGTRLTVV.

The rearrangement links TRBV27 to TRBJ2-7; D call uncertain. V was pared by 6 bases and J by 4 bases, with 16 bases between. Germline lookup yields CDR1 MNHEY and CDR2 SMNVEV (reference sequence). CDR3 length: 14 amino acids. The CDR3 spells CASSYRAAFYEQYF. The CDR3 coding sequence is TGTGCCAGCAGCTACAGAGCAGCATTTTACGAGCAGTACTTC.

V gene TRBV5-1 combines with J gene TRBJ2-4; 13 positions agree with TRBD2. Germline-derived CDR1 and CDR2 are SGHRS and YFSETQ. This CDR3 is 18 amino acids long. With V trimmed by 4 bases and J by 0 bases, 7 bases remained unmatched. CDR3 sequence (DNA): TGCGCCAGCAGCCTATCGGGACTAGCGGGGTCAGCCAAAAACATTCAGTACTTC. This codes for CASSLSGLAGSAKNIQYF.

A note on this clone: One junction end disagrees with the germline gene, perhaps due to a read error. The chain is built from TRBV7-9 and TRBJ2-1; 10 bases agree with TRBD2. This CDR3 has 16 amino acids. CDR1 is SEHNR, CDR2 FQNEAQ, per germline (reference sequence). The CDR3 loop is CSSSPLRAGGPYEQFF. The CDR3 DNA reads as TGTTCCAGCAGCCCCCTTAGAGCGGGAGGGCCTTATGAGCAGTTCTTC.

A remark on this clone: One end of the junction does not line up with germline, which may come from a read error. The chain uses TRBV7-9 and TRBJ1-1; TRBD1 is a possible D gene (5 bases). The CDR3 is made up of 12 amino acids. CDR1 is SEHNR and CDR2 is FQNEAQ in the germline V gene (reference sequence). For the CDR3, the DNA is TGTTCCAGCTTAGGGGTGAACACTGAAGCTTTCTTT. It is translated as CSSLGVNTEAFF.

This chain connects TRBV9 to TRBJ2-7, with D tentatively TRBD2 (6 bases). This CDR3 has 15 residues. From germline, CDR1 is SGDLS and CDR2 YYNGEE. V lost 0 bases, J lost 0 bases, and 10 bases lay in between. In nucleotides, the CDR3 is TGTGCCAGCAGCGTAGGGGGACTGAACTCCTACGAGCAGTACTTC. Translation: CASSVGGLNSYEQYF.

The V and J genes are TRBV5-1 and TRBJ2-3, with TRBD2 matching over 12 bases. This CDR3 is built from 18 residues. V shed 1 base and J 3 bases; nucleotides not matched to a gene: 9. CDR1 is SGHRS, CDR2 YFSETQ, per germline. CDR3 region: CASSLYPSGRAGTDTQYF. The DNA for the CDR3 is TGCGCCAGCAGCTTGTATCCTAGCGGGAGGGCCGGTACAGATACGCAGTATTTT.

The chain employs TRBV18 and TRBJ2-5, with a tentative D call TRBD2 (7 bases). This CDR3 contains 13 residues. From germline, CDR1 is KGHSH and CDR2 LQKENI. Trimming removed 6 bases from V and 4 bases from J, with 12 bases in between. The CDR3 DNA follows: TGTGCCAGCTCCACGGGGGGCGGAGAGACCCAGTACTTC. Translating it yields CASSTGGGETQYF.

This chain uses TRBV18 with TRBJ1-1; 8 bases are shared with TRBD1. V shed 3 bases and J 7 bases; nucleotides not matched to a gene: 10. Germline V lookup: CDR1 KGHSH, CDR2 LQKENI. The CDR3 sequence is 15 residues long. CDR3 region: CASSPKHRGAGEAFF. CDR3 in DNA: TGTGCCAGCTCACCGAAACACAGGGGGGCGGGTGAAGCTTTCTTT.

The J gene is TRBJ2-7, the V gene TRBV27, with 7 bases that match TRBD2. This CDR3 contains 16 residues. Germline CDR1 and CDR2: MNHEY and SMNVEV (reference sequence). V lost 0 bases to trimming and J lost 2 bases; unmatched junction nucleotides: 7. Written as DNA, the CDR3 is TGTGCCAGCAGTTTATCGTCAAGCGGGGTGACCTACGAGCAGTACTTC. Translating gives CASSLSSSGVTYEQYF.

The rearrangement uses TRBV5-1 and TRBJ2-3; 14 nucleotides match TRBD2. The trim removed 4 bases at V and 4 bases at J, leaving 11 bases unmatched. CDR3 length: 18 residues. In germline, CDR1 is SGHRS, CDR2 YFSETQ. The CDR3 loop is CASSTGLAGGRGADTQYF. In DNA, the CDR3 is TGCGCCAGCAGCACCGGACTAGCGGGAGGCCGGGGGGCAGATACGCAGTATTTT.

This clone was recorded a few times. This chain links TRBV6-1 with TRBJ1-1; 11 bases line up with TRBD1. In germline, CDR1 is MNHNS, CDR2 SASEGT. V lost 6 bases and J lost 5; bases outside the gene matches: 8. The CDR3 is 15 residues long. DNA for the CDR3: TGTGCCAGCAGAGCCGGGACAGGGGGTTGGACTGAAGCTTTCTTT. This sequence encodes CASRAGTGGWTEAFF.

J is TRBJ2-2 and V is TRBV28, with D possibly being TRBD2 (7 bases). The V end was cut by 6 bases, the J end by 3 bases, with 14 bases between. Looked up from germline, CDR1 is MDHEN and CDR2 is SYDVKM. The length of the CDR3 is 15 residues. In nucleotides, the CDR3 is TGTGCCAGCAGGAGGGGGGGGCTTGACACCGGGGAGCTGTTTTTT. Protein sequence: CASRRGGLDTGELFF.

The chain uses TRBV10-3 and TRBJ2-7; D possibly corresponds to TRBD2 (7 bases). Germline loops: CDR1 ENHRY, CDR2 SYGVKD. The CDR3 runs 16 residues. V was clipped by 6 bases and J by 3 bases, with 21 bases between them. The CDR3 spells CAISTPGGRSFYEQYF. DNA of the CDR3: TGTGCCATCAGCACCCCGGGGGGCAGGTCCTTCTACGAGCAGTACTTC.

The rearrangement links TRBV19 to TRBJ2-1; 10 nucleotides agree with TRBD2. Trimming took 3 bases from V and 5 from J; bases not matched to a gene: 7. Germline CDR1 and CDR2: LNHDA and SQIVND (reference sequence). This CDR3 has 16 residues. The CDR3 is CASSISGRPLNNEQFF. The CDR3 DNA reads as TGTGCCAGTAGTATTAGCGGGAGGCCCCTAAACAATGAGCAGTTCTTC.

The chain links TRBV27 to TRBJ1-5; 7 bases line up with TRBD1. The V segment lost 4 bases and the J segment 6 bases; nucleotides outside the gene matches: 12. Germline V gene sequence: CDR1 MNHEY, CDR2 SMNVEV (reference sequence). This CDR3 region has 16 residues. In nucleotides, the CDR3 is TGTGCCAGCAGTTCCCATACAGGGGTGAATAGTCAGCCCCAGCATTTT. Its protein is CASSSHTGVNSQPQHF.

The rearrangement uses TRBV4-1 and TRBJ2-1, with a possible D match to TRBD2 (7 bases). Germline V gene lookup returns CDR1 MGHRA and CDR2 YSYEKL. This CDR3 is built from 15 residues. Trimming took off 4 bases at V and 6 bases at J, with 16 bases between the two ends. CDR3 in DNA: TGCGCCAGCAGCCCCGATCTTAGGGGGGGCAATGAGCAGTTCTTC. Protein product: CASSPDLRGGNEQFF.

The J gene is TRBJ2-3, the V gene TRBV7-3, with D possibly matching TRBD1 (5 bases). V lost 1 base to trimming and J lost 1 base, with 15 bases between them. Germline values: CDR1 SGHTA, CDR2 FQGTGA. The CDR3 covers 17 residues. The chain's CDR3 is CASSLKISSRGTDTQYF. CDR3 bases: TGTGCCAGCAGCTTAAAAATCAGTTCCAGGGGCACAGATACGCAGTATTTT.